This T cell receptor (beta chain) came from a study of cytomegalovirus exposure and HLA in healthy donors. On this clone: The target antigen is unknown.

Trimming cost V 4 bases and J 6 bases; bases outside gene matches: 14. The V gene's germline CDR1 is LGHNA and CDR2 YNFKEQ. CDR3 length equals 17 residues. The PCR contained 60 Vbeta and 13 Jbeta primers. Generated by immunoSEQ multiplex PCR, the TCRdb table keeps only in-frame clones and is missing some. This sample has about 160,000 clones; around 78% occur once, and the top ten carry 7%. Unrecorded immune exposures were likely, despite nominal health at sampling. General study results and limits: In a later analysis, at a false discovery rate of 0.05, 17,000 or so TCR beta sequences were associated with HLA alleles. Highest at DRB1 and lowest at HLA-C, TCR association rates differed among HLA loci in a later analysis. Whilst most TCR sequences proved rare, a subset of public TCRs occurred across many donors.

The sequence came from a woman aged 40-49 years in good health and CMV-seropositive. The V and J genes are TRBV4-2 and TRBJ1-1; 10 bases are a match to TRBD1. Sequenced input: PBMCs. The CDR3 bases are TGTGCCAGCAGCCCCAGCCCGACAGGGGGCCCGGTTCCTGAAGCTTTCTTT. Translation gives CASSPSPTGGPVPEAFF.